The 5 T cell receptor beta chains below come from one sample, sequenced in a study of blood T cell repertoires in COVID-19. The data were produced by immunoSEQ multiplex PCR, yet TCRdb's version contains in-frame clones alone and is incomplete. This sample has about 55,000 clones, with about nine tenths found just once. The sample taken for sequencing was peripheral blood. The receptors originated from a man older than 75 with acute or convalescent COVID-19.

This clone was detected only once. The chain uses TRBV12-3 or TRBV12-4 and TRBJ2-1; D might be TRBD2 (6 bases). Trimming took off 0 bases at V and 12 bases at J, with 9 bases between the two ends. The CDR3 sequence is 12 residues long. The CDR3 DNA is TGTGCCAGCAGTTTAGCGCGGGGAGGGCAGTTCTTC. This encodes CASSLARGGQFF.

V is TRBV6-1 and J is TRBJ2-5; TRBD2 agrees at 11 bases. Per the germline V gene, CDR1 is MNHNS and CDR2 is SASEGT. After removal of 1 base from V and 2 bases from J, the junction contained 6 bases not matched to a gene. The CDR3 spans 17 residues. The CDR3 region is CASSEVGRLAGQETQYF. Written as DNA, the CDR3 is TGTGCCAGCAGTGAAGTAGGGAGACTAGCGGGGCAAGAGACCCAGTACTTC.

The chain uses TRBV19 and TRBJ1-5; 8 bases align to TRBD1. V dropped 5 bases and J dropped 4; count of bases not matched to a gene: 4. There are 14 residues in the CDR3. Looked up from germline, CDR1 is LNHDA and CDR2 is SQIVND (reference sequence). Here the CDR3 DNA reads TGTGCCAGTAGTCTCCGGACAGGGAATCAGCCCCAGCATTTT. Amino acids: CASSLRTGNQPQHF.

DNA for the CDR3: TGTGCCAGCACCGAAGGACTAGCGGGCGAGACGCAGTATTTT. Protein sequence: CASTEGLAGETQYF. The chain has TRBV2 and TRBJ2-3, with TRBD2 matching 11 bases. Trimming at V came to 7 bases and at J to 9 bases, leaving 9 bases not matched to a gene. The CDR3 is 14 amino acids. Germline assignment: CDR1 SNHLY and CDR2 FYNNEI. The full variable domain, in which reference TRBV2 and TRBJ2-3 provide the parts outside the CDR3, is EPEVTQTPSHQVTQMGQEVILRCVPISNHLYFYWYRQILGQKVEFLVSFYNNEISEKSEIFDDQFSVERPDGSNFTLKIRSTKLEDSAMYFCASTEGLAGETQYFGPGTRLTVL.

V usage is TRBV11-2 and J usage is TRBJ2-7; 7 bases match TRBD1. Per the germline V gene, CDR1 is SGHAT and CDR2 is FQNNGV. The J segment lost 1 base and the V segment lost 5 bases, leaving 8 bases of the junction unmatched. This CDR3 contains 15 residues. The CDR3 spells CASSLAVQGSYEQYF. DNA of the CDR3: TGTGCCAGCAGCCTAGCCGTACAGGGGTCCTACGAGCAGTACTTC.